Shown below are 8 T cell receptor beta chains from a single sample sequenced in a study of cytomegalovirus exposure and HLA in healthy donors (TCRdb year 2017). Library method: the immunoSEQ multiplex PCR assay. A mixture of 60 forward primers for TCR Vbeta segments and 13 reverse primers for TCR Jbeta segments was used in the multiplex PCR. TCRdb obtained this table from immuneACCESS and retained in-frame rearrangements with V and J assigned. These tables miss some clones; where compared with another copy, unresolved V genes account for less than half of the shortfall, and the remainder is unexplained. Counted in this sample were approximately 35,000 clones; about 70% of them appeared once. About 9.4% of the sample rests with the top ten. The sample comprised PBMCs. The receptors were gathered from a man aged 40-55 years in good health and CMV-seropositive.

Here the CDR3 DNA reads TGTGCCAGCAGCCCCTCCCAAGCGGGGGGTGGCACAGATACGCAGTATTTT. It codes for CASSPSQAGGGTDTQYF. V is TRBV5-4 and J is TRBJ2-3; 9 bases map to TRBD2. The junction had 10 bases not matched to a gene; V was cut back by 4 bases and J by 1 base. CDR3 length: 17 residues. The germline gives CDR1 SGHNT, CDR2 YYREEE (reference sequence).

This chain links TRBV5-6 with TRBJ2-5, with D possibly being TRBD1 (5 bases). V lost 4 bases, J lost 2 bases, and 12 bases lay in between. CDR1 SGHDT and CDR2 YYEEEE come from the germline V gene. This CDR3 is built from 14 residues. The CDR3 region has the DNA TGTGCCAGCAGCACCCAGGGCCCACAAGAGACCCAGTACTTC. This sequence encodes CASSTQGPQETQYF.

This rearrangement joins TRBV5-6 to TRBJ2-1, with D possibly matching TRBD1 (5 bases). Per germline, CDR1 SGHDT and CDR2 YYEEEE. CDR3 length: 12 residues. V was pared by 4 bases and J by 3 bases, with 5 bases between. This CDR3 is CASSDSYNEQFF. The CDR3 DNA reads as TGTGCCAGCAGCGACAGCTACAATGAGCAGTTCTTC.

The chain is built from TRBV29-1 and TRBJ2-6, with 9 bases matching TRBD1. The junction had 10 bases not matched to a gene; V was cut back by 0 bases and J by 4 bases. CDR1 and CDR2 from the germline V gene are SQVTM and ANQGSEA. CDR3 length: 18 residues. The CDR3 DNA follows: TGCAGCGTTGAAGAGTATCTACAGGGGGCGAGCGGGGCCAACGTCCTGACTTTC. Its translation: CSVEEYLQGASGANVLTF.

The genes are TRBV4-2 and TRBJ2-2; TRBD2 aligns across 8 bases. The CDR3 loop spans 15 amino acids. Germline values: CDR1 LGHNA, CDR2 YNFKEQ. After removal of 0 bases from V and 6 bases from J, the junction contained 3 bases not matched to a gene. Here the CDR3 DNA reads TGTGCCAGCAGCCAAGATTCCGGGGGGGCCGGGGAGCTGTTTTTT. Protein sequence: CASSQDSGGAGELFF.

This clone was counted between two and nine times. This chain connects TRBV28 to TRBJ1-5; 7 bases are a match to TRBD1. The germline CDR1 and CDR2 sequences are MDHEN and SYDVKM. V lost 4 bases and J lost 2; bases outside the gene matches: 5. The CDR3 runs to 15 residues. CDR3 nucleotides: TGTGCCAGCAGTTCAAACACAGGGGGCAATCAGCCCCAGCATTTT. Translating gives CASSSNTGGNQPQHF.

The chain is built from TRBV6-4 and TRBJ2-1; no clear D. V was shortened by 3 bases and J by 7 bases, with 13 bases between the two germline ends. The V gene's germline CDR1 is MRHNA and CDR2 SNTAGT. This CDR3 has 14 residues. The DNA for the CDR3 is TGTGCCAGCAGTGAGAGCAGAGGTATGAATGAGCAGTTCTTC. Residues: CASSESRGMNEQFF.

The J gene is TRBJ2-7, the V gene TRBV14; D may be TRBD1 (5 bases). The CDR3 is 16 amino acids. With 0 bases removed from V and 3 bases from J, the gap between germline ends came to 15 bases. The germline V gene has CDR1 SGHDN and CDR2 FVKESK. In nucleotides, the CDR3 is TGTGCCAGCAGCCAAGACATGGGGCAGGGAAGCTACGAGCAGTACTTC. Translated: CASSQDMGQGSYEQYF.